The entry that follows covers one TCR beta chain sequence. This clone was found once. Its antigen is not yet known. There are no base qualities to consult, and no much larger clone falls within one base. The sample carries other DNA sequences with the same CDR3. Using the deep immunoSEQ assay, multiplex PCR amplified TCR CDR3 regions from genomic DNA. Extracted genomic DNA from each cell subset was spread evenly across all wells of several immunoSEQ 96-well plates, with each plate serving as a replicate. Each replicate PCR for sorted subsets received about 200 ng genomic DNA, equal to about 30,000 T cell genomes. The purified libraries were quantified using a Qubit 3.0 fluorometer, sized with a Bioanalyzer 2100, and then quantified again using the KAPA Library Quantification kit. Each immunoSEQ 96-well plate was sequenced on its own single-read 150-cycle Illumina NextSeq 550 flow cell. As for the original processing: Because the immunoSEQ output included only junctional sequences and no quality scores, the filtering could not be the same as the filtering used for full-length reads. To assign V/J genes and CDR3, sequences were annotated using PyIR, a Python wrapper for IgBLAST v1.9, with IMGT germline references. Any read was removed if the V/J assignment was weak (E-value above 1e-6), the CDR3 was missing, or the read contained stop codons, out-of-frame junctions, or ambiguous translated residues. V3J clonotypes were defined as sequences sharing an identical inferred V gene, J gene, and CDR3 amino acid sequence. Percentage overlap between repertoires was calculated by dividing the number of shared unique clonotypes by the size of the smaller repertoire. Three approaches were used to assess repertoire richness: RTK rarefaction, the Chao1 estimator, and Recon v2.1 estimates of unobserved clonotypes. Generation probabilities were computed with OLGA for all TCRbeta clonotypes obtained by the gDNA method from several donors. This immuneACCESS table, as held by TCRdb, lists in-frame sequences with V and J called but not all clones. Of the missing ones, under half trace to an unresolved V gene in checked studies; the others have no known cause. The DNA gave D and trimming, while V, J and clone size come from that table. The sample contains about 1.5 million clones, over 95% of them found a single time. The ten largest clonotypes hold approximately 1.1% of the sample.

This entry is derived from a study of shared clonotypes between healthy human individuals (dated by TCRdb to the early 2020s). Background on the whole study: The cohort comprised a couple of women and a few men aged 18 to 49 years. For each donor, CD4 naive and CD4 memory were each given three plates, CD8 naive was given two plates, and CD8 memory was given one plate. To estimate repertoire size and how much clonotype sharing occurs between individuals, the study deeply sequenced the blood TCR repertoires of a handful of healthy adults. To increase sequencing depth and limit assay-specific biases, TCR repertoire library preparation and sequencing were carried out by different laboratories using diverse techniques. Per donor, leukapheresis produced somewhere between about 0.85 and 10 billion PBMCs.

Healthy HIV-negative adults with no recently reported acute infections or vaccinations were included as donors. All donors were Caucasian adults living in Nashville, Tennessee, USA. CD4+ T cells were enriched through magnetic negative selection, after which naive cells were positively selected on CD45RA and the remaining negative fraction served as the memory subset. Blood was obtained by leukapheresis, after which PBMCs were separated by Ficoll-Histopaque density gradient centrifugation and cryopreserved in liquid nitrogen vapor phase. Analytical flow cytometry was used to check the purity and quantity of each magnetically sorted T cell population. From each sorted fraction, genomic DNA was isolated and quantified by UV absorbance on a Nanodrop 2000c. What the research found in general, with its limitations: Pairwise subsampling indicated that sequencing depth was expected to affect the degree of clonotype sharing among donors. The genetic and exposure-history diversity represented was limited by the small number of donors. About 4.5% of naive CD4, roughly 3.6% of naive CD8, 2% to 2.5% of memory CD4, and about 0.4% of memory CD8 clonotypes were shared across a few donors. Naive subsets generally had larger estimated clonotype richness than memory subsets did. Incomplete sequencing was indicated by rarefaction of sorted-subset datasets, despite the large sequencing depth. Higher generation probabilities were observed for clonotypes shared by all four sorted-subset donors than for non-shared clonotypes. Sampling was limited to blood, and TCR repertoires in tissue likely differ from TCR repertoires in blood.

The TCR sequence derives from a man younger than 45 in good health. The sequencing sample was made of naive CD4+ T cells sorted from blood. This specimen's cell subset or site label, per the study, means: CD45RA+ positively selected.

The nucleotides are TGTGCCAGCAGCGTAGGCCTAGCGGGCCTCAATGAGCAGTTCTTC. Translated, it gives CASSVGLAGLNEQFF. Recombination joined TRBV9 with TRBJ2-1, with 8 bases matching TRBD2. The germline V end is reduced by 0 bases and the J end by 6 bases; junction bases left unmatched: 5. From the germline V gene, CDR1 is SGDLS and CDR2 is YYNGEE. The CDR3 runs 15 residues from the cysteine to the phenylalanine. Only CDR3 DNA remains: 45 bases, in frame from the first base.